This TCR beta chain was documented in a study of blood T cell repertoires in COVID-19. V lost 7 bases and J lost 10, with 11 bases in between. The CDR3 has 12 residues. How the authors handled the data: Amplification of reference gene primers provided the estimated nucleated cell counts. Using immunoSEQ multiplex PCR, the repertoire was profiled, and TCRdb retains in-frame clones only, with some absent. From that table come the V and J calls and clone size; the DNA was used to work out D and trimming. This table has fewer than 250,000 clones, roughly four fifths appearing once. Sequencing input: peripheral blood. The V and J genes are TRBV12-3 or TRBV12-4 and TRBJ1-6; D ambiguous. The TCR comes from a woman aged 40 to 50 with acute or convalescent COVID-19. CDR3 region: CASTRGASPLHF. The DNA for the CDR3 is TGTGCCAGCACCCGGGGAGCCTCACCCCTCCACTTT.